The next 8 T cell receptor beta chains were all read from a single sample in a study of T cell changes during pregnancy in multiple sclerosis. The protocol was immunoSEQ multiplex PCR, while the TCRdb copy is restricted to in-frame clones and leaves out a portion. The sample shows 40,000 to 55,000 clones, 90% of them seen only once. The sample consisted of peripheral blood, taken in the first trimester of pregnancy. The source of these receptors is a female donor in good health, enrolled as a control in a pregnancy study.

This rearrangement joins TRBV15 to TRBJ2-1; 14 bases are a match to TRBD2. Trimming at V came to 2 bases and at J to 3 bases, leaving 6 bases not matched to a gene. CDR1 is LNHNV and CDR2 is YYDKDF in the germline V gene (reference sequence). The CDR3 extends over 18 amino acids. This chain's CDR3 is CATSRRGTSGGDYNEQFF. The DNA of the CDR3 is TGTGCCACCAGCAGACGGGGGACTAGCGGGGGAGACTACAATGAGCAGTTCTTC.

The V and J genes are TRBV7-3 and TRBJ2-2, with a weak D call TRBD1 (5 bases). CDR3 length: 15 amino acids. Germline V gene data show CDR1 as SGHTA and CDR2 as FQGTGA. V lost 5 bases, J lost 3 bases, and 13 bases lay in between. Here the CDR3 reads CASSEGIGDTGELFF. CDR3 bases: TGTGCCAGCAGCGAAGGGATAGGGGACACCGGGGAGCTGTTTTTT.

This rearrangement joins TRBV4-2 to TRBJ2-3; 10 bases are a match to TRBD2. CDR1 LGHNA and CDR2 YNFKEQ come from the germline V gene. Trimming cost V 0 bases and J 4 bases; bases outside gene matches: 4. The CDR3 covers 16 residues. The CDR3, as DNA: TGTGCCAGCAGCCAAGATAAAGCGGGGGGGCCAGATACGCAGTATTTT. Its translation is CASSQDKAGGPDTQYF.

The chain recombines TRBV7-6 with TRBJ2-2; the D is unclear. CDR1 is SGHVS and CDR2 is FNYEAQ in the germline V gene. The CDR3 is 12 amino acids. The V and J ends lost 5 bases and 11 bases respectively, with 12 bases between them. The CDR3 region is CASSPESKELFF. In DNA form, the CDR3 reads TGTGCCAGCAGCCCGGAGAGCAAAGAGCTGTTTTTT.

J is TRBJ2-5 and V is TRBV5-1; TRBD1 matches 10 bases. CDR1 and CDR2 (germline): SGHRS, YFSETQ. The CDR3 sequence is 15 residues long. Unmatched junction bases numbered 6, after V lost 3 bases and J lost 4 bases. The chain's CDR3 is CASSSGTGVRETQYF. The CDR3 DNA reads TGCGCCAGCAGCTCCGGGACAGGGGTCCGAGAGACCCAGTACTTC.

The genes are TRBV11-3 and TRBJ2-1; a possible D gene is TRBD2 (5 bases). The germline V gene encodes CDR1 SGHNT and CDR2 YENEEA. This CDR3 contains 14 residues. V gave up 1 base and J gave up 4 bases, with 8 bases separating them. CDR3 loop: CASSLGELYNEQFF. The CDR3 region has the DNA TGTGCCAGCAGCTTAGGGGAGTTGTACAATGAGCAGTTCTTC.

The chain links TRBV7-2 to TRBJ2-5, with a possible D match to TRBD2 (6 bases). Trimming left V 1 base short and J 7 bases short, with 13 bases between. CDR3 length: 14 residues. Germline CDR1 reads SGHTA; CDR2 reads FQGNSA. Here the CDR3 DNA reads TGTGCCAGCAGCTTAGGGGACTTGGGCGGGACCCAGTACTTC. The encoded protein is CASSLGDLGGTQYF. Full variable domain (missing parts from reference TRBV7-2 and TRBJ2-5): GAGVSQSPSNKVTEKGKDVELRCDPISGHTALYWYRQSLGQGLEFLIYFQGNSAPDKSGLPSDRFSAERTGGSVSTLTIQRTQQEDSAVYLCASSLGDLGGTQYFGPGTRLLVL.

The V call is TRBV27, the J call TRBJ1-5; unclear D gene. Trimming left V 2 bases short and J 1 base short, with 9 bases between. Germline CDR1 and CDR2: MNHEY and SMNVEV (reference sequence). CDR3 length equals 15 residues. The CDR3 here is CASSLSSRSNQPQHF. The DNA of the CDR3 is TGTGCCAGCAGTTTAAGTTCGAGGAGCAATCAGCCCCAGCATTTT.